This record covers a single T cell receptor (beta chain). Its antigen is not yet known. Per-nucleotide qualities are absent, and no much larger clonotype sits a single base away. These data are taken from a study of blood T cell repertoires in COVID-19 (dated by TCRdb to about 2020). About the investigation overall: Samples from collaborators originated in the United States, Italy and Spain and spanned both the acute and convalescent phases of COVID-19. The prospective study material was composed of cDNA or gDNA derived from T cells, B-cell-depleted T cells, or PBMCs. Samples came from the ongoing ImmuneRACE study (first 160 participants) plus 1,254 subjects from 6 global collaborators. Deeply sampled blood TCRbeta repertoires from subjects exposed to, actively infected with, or recovered from COVID-19 were included in the dataset. Nearly every sample came with metadata listing a de-identified subject ID, COVID-19 status, age in years and sex. The repertoires were released in a freely available public database intended as a resource for research on the immune response to SARS-CoV-2. HLA class I and class II types, where available, came from metadata supplied by the sample provider rather than from assay-based typing. Overall results and qualifications from the work: The amount of clinical and demographic metadata varied by source and participant and was provided uncurated.

TCRbeta CDR3 regions were amplified from genomic DNA by means of the immunoSEQ Assay, a bias-controlled multiplex PCR. The original pipeline was this. Within the assay, amplification of reference gene primers was used to estimate how many nucleated cells each sample contained. Sequence reads were collapsed and filtered to measure the absolute abundance of every unique TCRbeta CDR3 rearrangement. For each sample, productive Simpson clonality was calculated as the square root of Simpson's diversity index across productive rearrangements. TCRdb took this table from immuneACCESS and kept in-frame rearrangements with V and J called. Such tables lack part of the clones; where checked against another copy, unresolved V genes explain under half of the gap, and the rest is unexplained. That table furnishes V, J and clone size, whereas the DNA furnished D and trimming. In all, the sample holds 470,000 or so clones, and 70% to 90% of those were seen once. The ten largest clones capture 3% to 3.5% of the sample.

Whole blood was collected in K2EDTA tubes by collaborating institutions according to the institutions' own protocols. For TCRbeta analysis, collaborators shipped samples as frozen whole blood, isolated PBMCs, or DNA extracted from either of those sample types. The source of this sequence is a human donor in a cohort sampled during active COVID-19. Sequencing used peripheral blood.

Here the CDR3 is given as CASSVEGGFGNTIYF. The bases are TGTGCCAGCAGCGTAGAGGGGGGGTTTGGAAACACCATATATTTT. The chain links TRBV9 with TRBJ1-3, with TRBD1 tentatively as D gene (6 bases match). Sequences SGDLS (CDR1) and YYNGEE (CDR2) are obtained from the germline V gene. V is reduced by 0 bases and J by 3 bases, leaving a spacing of 10 bases between them. There are 15 amino acids in the CDR3, from cysteine to phenylalanine inclusive. Only CDR3 DNA is held: 45 bases, read in frame from base 1.